This entry concerns a single T cell receptor beta chain. The data are from a study of long-term antiretroviral therapy in people with HIV. V lost 9 bases to trimming and J lost 2 bases; unmatched junction nucleotides: 5. Germline lookup yields CDR1 MGHRA and CDR2 YSYEKL. CDR3 length equals 13 residues. Sequencing used immunoSEQ v3.0 at survey level. Sequenced by immunoSEQ multiplex PCR; TCRdb stores in-frame clones only, minus some. This table holds fewer than 20,000 clones, 75% to 90% found once. V usage is TRBV4-1 and J usage is TRBJ2-7; TRBD1 matches 9 bases. This sample comprised unsorted PBMCs, obtained 4.2 years after starting antiretroviral therapy. This receptor was taken from a man aged 45-65 years with HIV. The CDR3 nucleotides read TGCGCCAGGAAACAGGGGGCCACCTACGAGCAGTACTTC. It specifies CARKQGATYEQYF.